This T cell receptor beta chain was obtained from a study of brain T cells in children with intractable seizures. General study findings and limits: Clones missing pre-surgery may reflect undersampling of that blood sample.

Of note for this clone: What it binds is not known.

This sample's time point: blood from clinic visit 5 months post-surgery; TSC patient then seizure free. Surgery cases with the highest brain T cell transcript signatures were chosen for sequencing. Deletions cut 2 bases from V and 9 bases from J, with 16 bases between. Germline lookup yields CDR1 MGHRA and CDR2 YSYEKL. This CDR3 is built from 14 residues. Here immunoSEQ multiplex PCR was the method, and the copy in TCRdb shows in-frame clones only, minus some. Counted here are about 340,000 clones, over 90% occurring once; the ten biggest clones make up 5% to 7%. Sequences were derived from peripheral blood, sampled 4 to 5 months after surgery. The receptor was isolated from a boy in the first two years of life with tuberous sclerosis and intractable seizures. This chain links TRBV4-1 with TRBJ2-5; perhaps TRBD2 as D (6 bases). As DNA, the CDR3 is TGCGCCAGCAGCCAAATACTAGGATGGGGGGCCCAGTACTTC. It specifies CASSQILGWGAQYF.